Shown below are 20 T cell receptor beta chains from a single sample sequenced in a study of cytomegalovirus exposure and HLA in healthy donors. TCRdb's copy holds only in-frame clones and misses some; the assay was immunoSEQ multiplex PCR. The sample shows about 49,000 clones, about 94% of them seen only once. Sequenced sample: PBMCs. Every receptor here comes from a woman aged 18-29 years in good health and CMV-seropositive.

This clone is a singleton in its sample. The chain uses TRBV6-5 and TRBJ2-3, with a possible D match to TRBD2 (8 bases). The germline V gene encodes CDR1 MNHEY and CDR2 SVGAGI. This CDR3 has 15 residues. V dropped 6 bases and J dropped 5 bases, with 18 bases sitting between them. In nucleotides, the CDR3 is TGTGCCAGCAGCACTGGACAGGCGGGGGGAGATACGCAGTATTTT. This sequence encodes CASSTGQAGGDTQYF.

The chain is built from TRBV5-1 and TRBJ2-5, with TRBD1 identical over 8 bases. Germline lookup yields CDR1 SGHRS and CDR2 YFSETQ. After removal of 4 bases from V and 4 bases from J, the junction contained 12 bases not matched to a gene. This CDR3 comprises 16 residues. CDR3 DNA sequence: TGCGCCAGCAGCCCTAGGACAGGGTCAGTCCCAGAGACCCAGTACTTC. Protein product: CASSPRTGSVPETQYF.

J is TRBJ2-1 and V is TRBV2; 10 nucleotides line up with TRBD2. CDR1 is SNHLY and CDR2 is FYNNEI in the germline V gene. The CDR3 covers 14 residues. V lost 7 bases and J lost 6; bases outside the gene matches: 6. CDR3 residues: CASTFTSGINEQFF. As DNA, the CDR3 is TGTGCCAGCACCTTCACTAGCGGGATCAATGAGCAGTTCTTC.

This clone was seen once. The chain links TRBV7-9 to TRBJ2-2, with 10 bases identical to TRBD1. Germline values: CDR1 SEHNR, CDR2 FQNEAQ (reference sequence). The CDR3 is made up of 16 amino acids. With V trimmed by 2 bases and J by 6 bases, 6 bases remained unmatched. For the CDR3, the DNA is TGTGCCAGCAGCTTAATACTCGGACAGGGGGCCGGGGAGCTGTTTTTT. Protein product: CASSLILGQGAGELFF.

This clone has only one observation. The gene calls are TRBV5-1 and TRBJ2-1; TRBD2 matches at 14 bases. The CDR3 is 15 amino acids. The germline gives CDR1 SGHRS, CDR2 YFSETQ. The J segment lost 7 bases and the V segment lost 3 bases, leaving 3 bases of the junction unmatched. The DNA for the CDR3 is TGCGCCAGCAGCTGGGGACTAGCGGGGGATAATGAGCAGTTCTTC. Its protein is CASSWGLAGDNEQFF.

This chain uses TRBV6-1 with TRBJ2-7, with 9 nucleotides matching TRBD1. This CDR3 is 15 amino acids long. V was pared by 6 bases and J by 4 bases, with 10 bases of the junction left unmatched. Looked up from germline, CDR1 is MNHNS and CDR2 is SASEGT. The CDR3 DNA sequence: TGTGCCAGCAGATATTCCGGGACAGGGTTTTACGAGCAGTACTTC. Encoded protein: CASRYSGTGFYEQYF.

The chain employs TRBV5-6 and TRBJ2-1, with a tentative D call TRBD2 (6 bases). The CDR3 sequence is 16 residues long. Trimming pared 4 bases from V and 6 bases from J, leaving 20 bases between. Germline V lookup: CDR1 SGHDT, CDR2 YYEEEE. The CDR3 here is CASSPAGRERRNEQFF. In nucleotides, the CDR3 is TGTGCCAGCAGCCCCGCCGGGCGGGAACGGCGCAATGAGCAGTTCTTC.

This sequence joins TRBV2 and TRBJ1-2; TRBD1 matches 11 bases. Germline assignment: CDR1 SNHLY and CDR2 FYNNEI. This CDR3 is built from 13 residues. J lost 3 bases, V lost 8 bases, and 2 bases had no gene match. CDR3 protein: CASRDRGYYGYTF. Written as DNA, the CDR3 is TGTGCCAGCCGGGACAGGGGGTACTATGGCTACACCTTC.

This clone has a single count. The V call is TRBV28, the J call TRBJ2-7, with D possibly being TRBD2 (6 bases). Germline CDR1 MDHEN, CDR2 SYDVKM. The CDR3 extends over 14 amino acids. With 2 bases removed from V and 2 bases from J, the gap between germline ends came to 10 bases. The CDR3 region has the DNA TGTGCCAGCAGTTTACCGGGAGCGGCCTACGAGCAGTACTTC. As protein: CASSLPGAAYEQYF.

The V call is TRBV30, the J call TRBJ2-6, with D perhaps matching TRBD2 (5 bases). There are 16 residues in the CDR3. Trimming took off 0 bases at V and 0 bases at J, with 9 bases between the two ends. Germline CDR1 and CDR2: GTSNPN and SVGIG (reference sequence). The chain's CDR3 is CAWSVSSVSGANVLTF. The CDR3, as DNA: TGTGCCTGGAGTGTTAGTAGCGTCTCTGGGGCCAACGTCCTGACTTTC.

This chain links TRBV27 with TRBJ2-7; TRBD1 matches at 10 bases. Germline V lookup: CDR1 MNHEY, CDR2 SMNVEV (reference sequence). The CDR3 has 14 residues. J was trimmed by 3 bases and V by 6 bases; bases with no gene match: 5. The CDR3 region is CASRPGQGVYEQYF. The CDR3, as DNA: TGTGCCAGCAGGCCAGGACAGGGGGTCTACGAGCAGTACTTC.

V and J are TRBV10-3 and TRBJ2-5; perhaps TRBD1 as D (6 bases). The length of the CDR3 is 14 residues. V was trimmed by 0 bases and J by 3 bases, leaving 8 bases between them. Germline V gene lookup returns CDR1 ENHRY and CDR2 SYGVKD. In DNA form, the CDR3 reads TGTGCCATCAGTGAGTCGAGGGACAAAGAGACCCAGTACTTC. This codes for CAISESRDKETQYF.

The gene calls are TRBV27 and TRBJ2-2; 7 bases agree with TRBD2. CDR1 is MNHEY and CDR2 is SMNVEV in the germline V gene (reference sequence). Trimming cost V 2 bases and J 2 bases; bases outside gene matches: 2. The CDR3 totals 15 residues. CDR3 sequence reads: CASSLAGVNTGELFF. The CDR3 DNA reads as TGTGCCAGCAGTTTAGCGGGAGTTAACACCGGGGAGCTGTTTTTT.

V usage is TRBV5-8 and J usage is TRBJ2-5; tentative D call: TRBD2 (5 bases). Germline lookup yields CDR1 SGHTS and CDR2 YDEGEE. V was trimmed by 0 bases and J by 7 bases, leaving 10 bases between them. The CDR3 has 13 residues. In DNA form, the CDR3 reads TGTGCCAGCAGCTTGGGCGGGCCGGGGACCCAGTACTTC. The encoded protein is CASSLGGPGTQYF. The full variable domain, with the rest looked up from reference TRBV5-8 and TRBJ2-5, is EAGVTQSPTHLIKTRGQQATLRCSPISGHTSVYWYQQALGLGLQFLLWYDEGEERNRGNFPPRFSGRQFPNYSSELNVNALELEDSALYLCASSLGGPGTQYFGPGTRLLVL.

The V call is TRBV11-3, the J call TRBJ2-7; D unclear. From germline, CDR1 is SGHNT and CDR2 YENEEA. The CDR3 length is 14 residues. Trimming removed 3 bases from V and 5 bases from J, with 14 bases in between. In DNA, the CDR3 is TGTGCCAGCAGCTTCTTTCAGATAAACAACGAGCAGTACTTC. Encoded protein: CASSFFQINNEQYF. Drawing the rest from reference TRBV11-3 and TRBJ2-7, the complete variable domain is EAGVVQSPRYKIIEKKQPVAFWCNPISGHNTLYWYLQNLGQGPELLIRYENEEAVDDSQLPKDRFSAERLKGVDSTLKIQPAELGDSAVYLCASSFFQINNEQYFGPGTRLTVT.

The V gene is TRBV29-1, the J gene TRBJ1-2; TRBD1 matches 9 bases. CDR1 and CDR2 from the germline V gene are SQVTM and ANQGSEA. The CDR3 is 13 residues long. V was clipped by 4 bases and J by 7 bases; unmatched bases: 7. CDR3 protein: CSVGTDRGVGYTF. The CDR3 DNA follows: TGCAGCGTTGGAACTGACAGGGGGGTTGGCTACACCTTC.

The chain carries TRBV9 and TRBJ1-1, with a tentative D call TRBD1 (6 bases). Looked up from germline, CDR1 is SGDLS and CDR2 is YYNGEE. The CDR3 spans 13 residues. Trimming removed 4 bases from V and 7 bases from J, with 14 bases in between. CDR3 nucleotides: TGTGCCAGCAGCCCGAGCCAGGGGAATGAAGCTTTCTTT. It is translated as CASSPSQGNEAFF. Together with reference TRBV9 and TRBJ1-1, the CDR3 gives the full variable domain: DSGVTQTPKHLITATGQRVTLRCSPRSGDLSVYWYQQSLDQGLQFLIQYYNGEERAKGNILERFSAQQFPDLHSELNLSSLELGDSALYFCASSPSQGNEAFFGQGTRLTVV.

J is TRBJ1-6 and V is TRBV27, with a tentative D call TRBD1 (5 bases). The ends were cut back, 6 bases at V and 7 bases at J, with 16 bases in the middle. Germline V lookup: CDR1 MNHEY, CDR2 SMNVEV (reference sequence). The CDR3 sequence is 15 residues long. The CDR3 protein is CASSPTGHPNSPLHF. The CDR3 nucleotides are TGTGCCAGCAGCCCTACTGGACATCCAAATTCACCCCTCCACTTT.

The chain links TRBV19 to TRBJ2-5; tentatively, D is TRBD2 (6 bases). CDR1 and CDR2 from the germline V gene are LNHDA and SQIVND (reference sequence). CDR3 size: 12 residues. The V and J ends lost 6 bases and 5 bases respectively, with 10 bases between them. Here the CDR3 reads CASRQSGETQYF. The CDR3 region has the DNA TGTGCCAGTAGACAAAGCGGGGAGACCCAGTACTTC.

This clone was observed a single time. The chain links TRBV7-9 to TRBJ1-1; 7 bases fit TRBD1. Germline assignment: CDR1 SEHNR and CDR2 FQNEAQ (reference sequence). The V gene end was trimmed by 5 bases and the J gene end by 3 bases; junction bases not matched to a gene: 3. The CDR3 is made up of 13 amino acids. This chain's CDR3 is CASSPDRDTEAFF. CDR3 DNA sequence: TGTGCCAGCAGCCCCGACAGGGACACTGAAGCTTTCTTT.